This paragraph reports one TCR beta chain. Its antigen is still unknown. This specimen comes from a study of OX40 agonist ivuxolimab in advanced cancers. The CDR3 spans 15 residues. The V end was cut by 6 bases, the J end by 3 bases, with 15 bases between. In germline, CDR1 is MNHEY, CDR2 SMNVEV (reference sequence). This table comes from immunoSEQ multiplex PCR, and its TCRdb copy is limited to in-frame clones, with some not included. Of about 54,000 clones listed, 60% to 80% are singletons. Regarding the study as a whole: At 0.1 to 3.0 mg/kg, CD4+ and CD8+ blood T cells expanded clonally by week 6.

It was autoimmune disease history or systemic immunosuppression that excluded patients. The sample consisted of CD4+ or CD8+ T cells sorted from blood, taken in a trial of the OX40 agonist ivuxolimab. This clonotype was sampled from an adult with an advanced solid tumor such as melanoma, head and neck, liver or kidney cancer. The genes are TRBV27 and TRBJ1-3; D possibly corresponds to TRBD1 (6 bases). The CDR3 loop reads CASRTSGGGGNTIYF. The CDR3 coding sequence is TGTGCCAGCAGAACTTCGGGGGGCGGTGGAAACACCATATATTTT.